Each of the 9 T cell receptor beta chains below was sequenced from the same sample in a study of T cell changes during pregnancy in multiple sclerosis. The assay was immunoSEQ multiplex PCR, and TCRdb's table has in-frame clones only and misses some. The sample yields about 58,000 clones, roughly 89% seen once. Sequences were derived from CD4+ T cells from peripheral blood mononuclear cells, sampled after pregnancy. The receptor set was obtained from a female donor in good health, enrolled as a control in a pregnancy study.

This sequence joins TRBV30 and TRBJ1-5; 8 nucleotides align to TRBD1. After removal of 0 bases from V and 5 bases from J, the junction contained 0 bases not matched to a gene. This CDR3 contains 13 residues. Germline V gene sequence: CDR1 GTSNPN, CDR2 SVGIG (reference sequence). For the CDR3, the DNA is TGTGCCTGGAGTGTACAGGGGGATCAGCCCCAGCATTTT. It codes for CAWSVQGDQPQHF.

The chain combines TRBV5-1 with TRBJ1-1, with TRBD1 matching over 9 bases. V trimming: 3 bases; J trimming: 1 base; junction bases outside the gene matches: 1. This CDR3 has 14 residues. Germline V lookup: CDR1 SGHRS, CDR2 YFSETQ. DNA for the CDR3: TGCGCCAGCAGCTGGGGACAGGGGAACACTGAAGCTTTCTTT. Translated, it gives CASSWGQGNTEAFF.

The chain carries TRBV21-1 and TRBJ1-6. TRBV21-1 is a pseudogene. This CDR3 comprises 15 residues. CDR3 amino acids: CASSNFPPRASPLHF. In DNA, the CDR3 is TGTGCCAGCAGCAATTTCCCCCCACGCGCTTCACCCCTCCACTTT.

V and J are TRBV27 and TRBJ2-7, with no clear D. Germline-derived CDR1 and CDR2 are MNHEY and SMNVEV (reference sequence). This CDR3 has 15 residues. Trimming removed 6 bases at V and 1 base at J, with 16 bases between. CDR3 nucleotides: TGTGCCAGCAGCCGACCGGCGGCACCATCCTACGAGCAGTACTTC. Protein product: CASSRPAAPSYEQYF.

This clone showed up just once. This chain links TRBV13 with TRBJ2-3, with 8 nucleotides matching TRBD1. This CDR3 has 15 residues. CDR1 PRHDT and CDR2 FYEKMQ come from the germline V gene (reference sequence). Trimming removed 3 bases from V and 5 bases from J; junction bases left unmatched: 7. CDR3: CASSFRRQGKDTQYF. The DNA of the CDR3 is TGTGCCAGCAGCTTTAGGCGACAGGGGAAAGATACGCAGTATTTT.

This clone was seen more than once but under ten times. The chain has TRBV30 and TRBJ1-1; D possibly corresponds to TRBD1 (5 bases). The V end was cut by 4 bases, the J end by 0 bases, with 18 bases between. CDR3 length: 16 residues. CDR1 and CDR2 (germline): GTSNPN, SVGIG (reference sequence). The CDR3 protein is CAWISLSSGMNTEAFF. The DNA for the CDR3 is TGTGCCTGGATCTCCCTTTCTTCAGGGATGAACACTGAAGCTTTCTTT.

This rearrangement joins TRBV5-8 to TRBJ2-3; weak D call: TRBD2 (5 bases). Germline V gene lookup returns CDR1 SGHTS and CDR2 YDEGEE. This CDR3 is built from 16 residues. V was clipped by 0 bases and J by 6 bases, with 17 bases between them. The CDR3 nucleotides are TGTGCCAGCAGCTTGGTGGCCGGGAACATTCGGGATACGCAGTATTTT. This translates into CASSLVAGNIRDTQYF. Using reference TRBV5-8 and TRBJ2-3 for the parts outside the CDR3, the full variable domain is EAGVTQSPTHLIKTRGQQATLRCSPISGHTSVYWYQQALGLGLQFLLWYDEGEERNRGNFPPRFSGRQFPNYSSELNVNALELEDSALYLCASSLVAGNIRDTQYFGPGTRLTVL.

The rearrangement joins TRBV19 to TRBJ1-5; 8 nucleotides agree with TRBD1. Germline V gene data show CDR1 as LNHDA and CDR2 as SQIVND (reference sequence). The CDR3 runs 16 residues. The V and J ends lost 5 bases and 6 bases, in that order; junction bases with no gene match: 12. CDR3 amino acids: CASSSRGQGRTQPQHF. The CDR3, as DNA: TGTGCCAGTAGTTCCCGAGGACAGGGACGTACTCAGCCCCAGCATTTT.

CDR3 sequence reads: CAISSGQYGYTF. The CDR3 nucleotides are TGTGCCATCAGTTCGGGACAATATGGCTACACCTTC. The V call is TRBV10-3, the J call TRBJ1-2, with TRBD1 as a possible D gene (6 bases). CDR3 length: 12 residues. Trimming shortened V by 5 bases and J by 5 bases, and 9 bases separated the two germline ends. Germline CDR1 and CDR2: ENHRY and SYGVKD.